The 5 T cell receptor beta chains below all came from one sample that was sequenced in a study of blood T cells in healthy people across ages. Primers used in a second PCR of about 7 to 12 cycles were a sample-barcoded 5' primer and a J-beta primer mix. TCRdb processed the 5' RACE reads anew with MiXCR; each CDR3 protein has one entry. The sample has fewer than 750,000 distinct CDR3 sequences; 45% to 60% are singletons. Sequenced input: blood. The receptor set was obtained from a woman older than 75 in good health.

J is TRBJ2-5 and V is TRBV5-6; D unresolved. The J call may be incorrect, as the DNA end agrees better with TRBJ2-7. The CDR3 contains 15 residues. Germline values: CDR1 SGHDT, CDR2 YYEEEE. CDR3 protein: CASSSGPTPVDEQYF. The CDR3 region has the DNA TGTGCCAGCAGCTCCGGACCGACACCCGTGGACGAGCAGTACTTC.

In this sample, this clonotype turned up a few times. The CDR3 spells CSAAKLAGGRCEQFF. The CDR3 DNA sequence: TGCAGTGCTGCCAAACTAGCGGGGGGCCGCTGTGAGCAGTTCTTC. The chain has TRBV20-1 and TRBJ2-1; 12 nucleotides match TRBD2. The CDR3 is 15 amino acids. V shed 5 bases, J shed 9 bases, and the junction held 11 bases outside the gene matches. Looked up from germline, CDR1 is DFQATT and CDR2 is SNEGSKA (reference sequence).

The chain is built from TRBV29-1 and TRBJ1-1; TRBD1 might be the D (6 bases). V was pared by 3 bases and J by 0 bases, with 8 bases between. The CDR3 has 13 residues. Per germline, CDR1 SQVTM and CDR2 ANQGSEA. The CDR3 region has the DNA TGCAGCGTTGAGGACAGCATGAACACTGAAGCTTTCTTT. This encodes CSVEDSMNTEAFF.

V is TRBV15 and J is TRBJ1-6; D call uncertain. Germline V CDR1 and CDR2: LNHNV, YYDKDF (reference sequence). Trimming pared 5 bases from V and 8 bases from J, leaving 13 bases between. CDR3 length: 14 amino acids. This CDR3 is CATSAQGRDSPLHF. The CDR3 DNA sequence: TGTGCCACCAGCGCACAAGGGAGGGATTCACCCCTCCACTTT. Drawing the rest from reference TRBV15 and TRBJ1-6, the complete variable domain is DAMVIQNPRYQVTQFGKPVTLSCSQTLNHNVMYWYQQKSSQAPKLLFHYYDKDFNNEADTPDNFQSRRPNTSFCFLDIRSPGLGDTAMYLCATSAQGRDSPLHFGNGTRLTVT.

The J gene is TRBJ2-4, the V gene TRBV7-9; TRBD1 is a possible D gene (6 bases). TRBJ2-7 matches the DNA end more closely, so the J call is doubtful. The CDR3 totals 14 residues. Germline V gene sequence: CDR1 SEHNR, CDR2 FQNEAQ (reference sequence). The CDR3 here is CASSSPDSSYEQYF. DNA of the CDR3: TGTGCCAGCAGCTCCCCGGACAGTTCCTACGAGCAGTACTTC.